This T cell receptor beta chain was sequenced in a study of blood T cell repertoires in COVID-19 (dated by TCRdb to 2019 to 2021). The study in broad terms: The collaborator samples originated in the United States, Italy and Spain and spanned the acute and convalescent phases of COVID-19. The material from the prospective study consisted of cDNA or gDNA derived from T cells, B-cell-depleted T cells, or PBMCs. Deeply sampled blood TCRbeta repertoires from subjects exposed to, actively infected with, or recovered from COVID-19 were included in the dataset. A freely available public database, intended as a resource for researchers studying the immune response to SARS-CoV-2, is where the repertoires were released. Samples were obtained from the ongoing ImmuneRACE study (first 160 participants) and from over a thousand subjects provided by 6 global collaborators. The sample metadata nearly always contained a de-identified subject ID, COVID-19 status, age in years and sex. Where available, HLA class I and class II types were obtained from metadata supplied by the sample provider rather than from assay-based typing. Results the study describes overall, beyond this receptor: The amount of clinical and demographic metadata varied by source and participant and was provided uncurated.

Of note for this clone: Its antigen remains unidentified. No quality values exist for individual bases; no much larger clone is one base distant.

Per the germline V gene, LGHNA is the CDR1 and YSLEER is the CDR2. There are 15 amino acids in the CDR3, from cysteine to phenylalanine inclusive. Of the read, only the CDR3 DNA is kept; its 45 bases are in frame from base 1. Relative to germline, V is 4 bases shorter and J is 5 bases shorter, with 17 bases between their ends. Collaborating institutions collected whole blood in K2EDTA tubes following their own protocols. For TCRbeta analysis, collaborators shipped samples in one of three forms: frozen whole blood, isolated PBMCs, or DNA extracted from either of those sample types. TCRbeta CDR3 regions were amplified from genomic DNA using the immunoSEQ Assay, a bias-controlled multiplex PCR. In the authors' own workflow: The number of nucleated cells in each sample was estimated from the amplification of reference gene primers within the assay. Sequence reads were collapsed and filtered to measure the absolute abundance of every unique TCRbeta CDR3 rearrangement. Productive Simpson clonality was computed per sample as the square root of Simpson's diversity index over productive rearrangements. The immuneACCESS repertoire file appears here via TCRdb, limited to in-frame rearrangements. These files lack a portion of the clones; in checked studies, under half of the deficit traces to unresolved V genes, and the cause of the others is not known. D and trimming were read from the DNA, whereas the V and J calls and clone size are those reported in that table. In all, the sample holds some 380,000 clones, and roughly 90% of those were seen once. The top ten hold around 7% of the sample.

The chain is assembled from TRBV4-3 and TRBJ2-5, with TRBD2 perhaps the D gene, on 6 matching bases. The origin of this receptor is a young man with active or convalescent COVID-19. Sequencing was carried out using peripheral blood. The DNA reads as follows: TGCGCCAGCAGCCGAACGACTAGTACCGTGGAGACCCAGTACTTC. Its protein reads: CASSRTTSTVETQYF.